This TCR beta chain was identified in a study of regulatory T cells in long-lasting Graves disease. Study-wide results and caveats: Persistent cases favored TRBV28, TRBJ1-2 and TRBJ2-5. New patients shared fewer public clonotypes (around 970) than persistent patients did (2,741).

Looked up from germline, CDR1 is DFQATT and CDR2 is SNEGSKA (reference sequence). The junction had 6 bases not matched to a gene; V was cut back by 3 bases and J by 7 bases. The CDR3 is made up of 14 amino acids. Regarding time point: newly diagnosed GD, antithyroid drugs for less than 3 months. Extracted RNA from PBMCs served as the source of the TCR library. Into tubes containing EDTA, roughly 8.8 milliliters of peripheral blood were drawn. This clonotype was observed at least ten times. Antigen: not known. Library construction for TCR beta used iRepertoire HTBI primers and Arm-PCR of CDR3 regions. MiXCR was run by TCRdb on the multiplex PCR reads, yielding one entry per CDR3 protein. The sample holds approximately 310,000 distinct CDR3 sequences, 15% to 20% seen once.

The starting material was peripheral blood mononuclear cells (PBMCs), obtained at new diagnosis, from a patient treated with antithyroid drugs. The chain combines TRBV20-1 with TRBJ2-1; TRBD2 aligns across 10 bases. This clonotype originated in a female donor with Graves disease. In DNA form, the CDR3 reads TGCAGTGCTAGCATAGCGGGAGGTAAAAATGAGCAGTTCTTC. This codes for CSASIAGGKNEQFF.